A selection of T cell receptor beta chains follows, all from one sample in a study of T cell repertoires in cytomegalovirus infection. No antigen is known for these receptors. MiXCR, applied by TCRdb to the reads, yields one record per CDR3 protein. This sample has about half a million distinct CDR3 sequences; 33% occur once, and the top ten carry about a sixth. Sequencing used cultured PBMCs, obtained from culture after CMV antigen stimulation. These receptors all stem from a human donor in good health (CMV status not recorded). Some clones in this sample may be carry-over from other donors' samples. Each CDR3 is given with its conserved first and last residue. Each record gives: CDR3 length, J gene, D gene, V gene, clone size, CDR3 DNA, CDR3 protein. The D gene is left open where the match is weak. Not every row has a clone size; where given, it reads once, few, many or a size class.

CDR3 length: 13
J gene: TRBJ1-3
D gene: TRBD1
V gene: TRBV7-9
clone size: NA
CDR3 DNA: TGTGCCAGCAGCCAAACAGGGGTAAACACCATATATTTT
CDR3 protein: CASSQTGVNTIYF

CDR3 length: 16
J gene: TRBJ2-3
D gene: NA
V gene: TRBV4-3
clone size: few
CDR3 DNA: TGCGCCAGCAGCCAGGGACTCGTACTAAGCACAGATACGCAGTATTTT
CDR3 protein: CASSQGLVLSTDTQYF

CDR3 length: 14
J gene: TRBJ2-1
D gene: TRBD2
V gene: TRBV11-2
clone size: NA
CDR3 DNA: TGTGCCAGCAGCCTAGGACTAGCGCACAATGAGCAGTTCTTC
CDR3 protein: CASSLGLAHNEQFF

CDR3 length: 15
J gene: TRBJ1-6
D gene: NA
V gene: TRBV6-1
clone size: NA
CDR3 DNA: TGTGCCAGCAGACAAGTTACAGGAGCTAATTCACCCCTCCACTTT
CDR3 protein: CASRQVTGANSPLHF

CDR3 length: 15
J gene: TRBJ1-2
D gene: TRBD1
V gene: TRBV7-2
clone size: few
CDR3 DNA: TGTGCCAGCAGCTCATGGACAGGGGCGCCATATGGCTACACCTTC
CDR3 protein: CASSSWTGAPYGYTF

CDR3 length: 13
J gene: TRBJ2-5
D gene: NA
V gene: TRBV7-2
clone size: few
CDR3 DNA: TGTGCCAGCAGCGGTCTTGTCCAAGAGACCCAGTACTTC
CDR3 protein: CASSGLVQETQYF

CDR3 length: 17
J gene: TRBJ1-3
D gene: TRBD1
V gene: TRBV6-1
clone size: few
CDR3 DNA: TGTGCCAGCAGCCAGACGAAGACAGGGGACTCTGGAAACACCATATATTTT
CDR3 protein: CASSQTKTGDSGNTIYF

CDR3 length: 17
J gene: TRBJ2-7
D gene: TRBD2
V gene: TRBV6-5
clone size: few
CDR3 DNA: TGTGCCAGCAGTTACTCTCCCAGCGGGAGGTTCACCTACGAGCAGTACTTC
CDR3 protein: CASSYSPSGRFTYEQYF

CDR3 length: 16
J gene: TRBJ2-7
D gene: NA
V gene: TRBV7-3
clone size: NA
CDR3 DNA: TGTGCCAGCAGCCTAGACCCACCACCGAACCTTTACGAGCAGTACTTC
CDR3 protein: CASSLDPPPNLYEQYF

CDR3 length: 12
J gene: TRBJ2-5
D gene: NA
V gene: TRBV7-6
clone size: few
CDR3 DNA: TGTGCCAGCATGATTCTGGGGGAGACCCAGTACTTC
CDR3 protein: CASMILGETQYF

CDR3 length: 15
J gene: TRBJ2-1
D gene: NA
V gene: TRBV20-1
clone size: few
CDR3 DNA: TGCAGTGCTAGACGCCCCCACATCCCTACCTATGAGCAGTTCTTC
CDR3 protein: CSARRPHIPTYEQFF

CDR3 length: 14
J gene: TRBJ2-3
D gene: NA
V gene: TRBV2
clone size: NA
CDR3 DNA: TGTGCCACCACCGGGGTTGGGGGCACAGATACGCAGTATTTT
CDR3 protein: CATTGVGGTDTQYF

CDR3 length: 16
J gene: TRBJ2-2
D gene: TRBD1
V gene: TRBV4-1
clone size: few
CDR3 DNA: TGCGCCAGCAGCCAAGGGAGGACAGGGGACACCGGGGAGCTGTTTTTT
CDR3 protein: CASSQGRTGDTGELFF

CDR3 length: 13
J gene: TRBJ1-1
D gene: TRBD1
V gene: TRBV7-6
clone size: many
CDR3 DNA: TGTGCCAGCAGCCCAGGGGGCCACACTGAAGCTTTCTTT
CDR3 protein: CASSPGGHTEAFF

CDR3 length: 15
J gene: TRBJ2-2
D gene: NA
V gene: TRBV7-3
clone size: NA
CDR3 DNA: TGTGCCAGCAGCCCCGCTAACGGGAGACACGGGGAGCTGTTTTTT
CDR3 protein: CASSPANGRHGELFF

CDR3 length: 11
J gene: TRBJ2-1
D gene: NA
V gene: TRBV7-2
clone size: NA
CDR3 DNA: TGTGCCAGCAGTCTCAATTATGAGCAGTTCTTC
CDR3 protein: CASSLNYEQFF

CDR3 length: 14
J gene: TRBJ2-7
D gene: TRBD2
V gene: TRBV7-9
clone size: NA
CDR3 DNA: TGTGCCAGCAGCTTCCCGGGACTAGCTCTCGAGCAGTACTTC
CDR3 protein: CASSFPGLALEQYF

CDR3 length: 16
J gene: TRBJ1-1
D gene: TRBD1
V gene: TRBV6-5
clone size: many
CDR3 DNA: TGTGCCAGCAGTAACCCGGGGGACAGGTGGAACACTGAAGCTTTCTTT
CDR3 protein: CASSNPGDRWNTEAFF

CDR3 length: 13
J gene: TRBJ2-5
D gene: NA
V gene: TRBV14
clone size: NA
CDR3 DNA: TGTGCCAGCAAGCAGGGGTCGGGAGAGACCCAGTACTTC
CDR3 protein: CASKQGSGETQYF

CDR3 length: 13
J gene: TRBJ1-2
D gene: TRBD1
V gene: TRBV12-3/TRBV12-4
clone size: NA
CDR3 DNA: TGTGCCAGCAGTTCGACAGGGCCGAGTGGCTACACCTTC
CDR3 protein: CASSSTGPSGYTF

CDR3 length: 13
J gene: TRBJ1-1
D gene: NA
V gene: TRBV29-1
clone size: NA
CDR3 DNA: TGCAGCGTTGAACTGCTGGAAGAGGGTGAAGCTTTCTTT
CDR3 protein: CSVELLEEGEAFF

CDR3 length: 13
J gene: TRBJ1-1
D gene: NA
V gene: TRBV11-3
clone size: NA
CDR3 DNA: TGTGCCAGCAGCATCGAGGGGGGGGCTGAAGCTTTCTTT
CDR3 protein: CASSIEGGAEAFF

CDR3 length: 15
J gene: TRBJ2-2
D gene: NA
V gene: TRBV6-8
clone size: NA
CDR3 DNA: TGTGCCAGCAGCATTGACTACAGGGAAACCGGGGAGCTGTTTTTT
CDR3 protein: CASSIDYRETGELFF

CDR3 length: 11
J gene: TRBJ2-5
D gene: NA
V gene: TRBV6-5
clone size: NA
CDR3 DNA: TGTGCCAGCGTCCTAGCGGAGACCCAGTACTTC
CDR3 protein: CASVLAETQYF

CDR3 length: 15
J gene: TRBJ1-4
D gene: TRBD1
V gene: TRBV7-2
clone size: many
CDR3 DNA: TGTGCCAGCAGAAAAGGGGGCAGGAAGAATGAAAAACTGTTTTTT
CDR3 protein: CASRKGGRKNEKLFF

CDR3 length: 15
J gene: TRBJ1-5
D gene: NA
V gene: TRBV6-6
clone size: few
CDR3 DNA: TGTGCCAGCAGTCCTCACAGGGACTACAATCAGCCCCAGCATTTT
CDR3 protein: CASSPHRDYNQPQHF

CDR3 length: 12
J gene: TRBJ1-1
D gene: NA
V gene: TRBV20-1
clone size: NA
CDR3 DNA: TGCAGTGCTAGAGACAGACGGACTGAAGCTTTCTTT
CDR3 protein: CSARDRRTEAFF

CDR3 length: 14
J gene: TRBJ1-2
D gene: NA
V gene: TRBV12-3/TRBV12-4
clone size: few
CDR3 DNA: TGTGCCAGCAGTTTAGATCCCCGAGACTATGGCTACACCTTC
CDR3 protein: CASSLDPRDYGYTF

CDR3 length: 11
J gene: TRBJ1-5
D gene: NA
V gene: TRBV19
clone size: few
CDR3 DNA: TGTGCCAGTAGTATTGGACAGCCCCAGCATTTT
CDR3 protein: CASSIGQPQHF

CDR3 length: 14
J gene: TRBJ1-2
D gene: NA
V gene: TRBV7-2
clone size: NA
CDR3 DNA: TGTGCCAGCAGCGACGGACCAGGTGGCTATGGCTACACCTTC
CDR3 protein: CASSDGPGGYGYTF

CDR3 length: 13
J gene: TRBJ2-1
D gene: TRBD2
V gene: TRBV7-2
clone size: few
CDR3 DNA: TGTGCCAGCAGCTTGGCGGGGGTAGATGAGCAGTTCTTC
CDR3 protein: CASSLAGVDEQFF

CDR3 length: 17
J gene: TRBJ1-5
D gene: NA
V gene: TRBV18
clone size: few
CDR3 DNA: TGTGCCAGCTCACCAATCCAGATCGGACGGGAAAATCAGCCCCAGCATTTT
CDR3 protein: CASSPIQIGRENQPQHF

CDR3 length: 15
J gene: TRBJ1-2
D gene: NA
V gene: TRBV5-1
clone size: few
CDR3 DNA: TGCGCCAGCAGCTTGGACGGGGGAGGTGGTTTTGGCTACACCTTC
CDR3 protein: CASSLDGGGGFGYTF

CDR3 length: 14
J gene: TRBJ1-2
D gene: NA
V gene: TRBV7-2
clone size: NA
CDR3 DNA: TGTGCCAGCAGCCCCGCCGGGACAAGGGATGGCTACACCTTC
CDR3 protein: CASSPAGTRDGYTF

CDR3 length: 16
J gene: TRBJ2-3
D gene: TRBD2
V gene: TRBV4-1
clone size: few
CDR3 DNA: TGCGCCAGCAGCCAAGATACCGGGAGGGCCCCAGATACGCAGTATTTT
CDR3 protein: CASSQDTGRAPDTQYF

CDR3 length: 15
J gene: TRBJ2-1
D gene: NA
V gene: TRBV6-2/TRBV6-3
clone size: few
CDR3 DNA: TGTGCCAGCAGAAACGCAGGGAGGTCCTACAATGAGCAGTTCTTC
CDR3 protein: CASRNAGRSYNEQFF

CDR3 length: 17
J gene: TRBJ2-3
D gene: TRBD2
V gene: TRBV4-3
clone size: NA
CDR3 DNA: TGCGCCAGCAGCCAAGTTCCTGGGACTAGCGGCACAGATACGCAGTATTTT
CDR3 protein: CASSQVPGTSGTDTQYF

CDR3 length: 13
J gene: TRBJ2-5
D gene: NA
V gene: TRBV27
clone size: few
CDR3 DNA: TGTGCCAGCAGCCCTTTATTCAGGGAGACCCAGTACTTC
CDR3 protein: CASSPLFRETQYF

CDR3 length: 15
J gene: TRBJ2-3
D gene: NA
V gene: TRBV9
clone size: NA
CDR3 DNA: TGTGCCAGCAGCGTAGGAAATGTCTTCACAGATACGCAGTATTTT
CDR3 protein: CASSVGNVFTDTQYF

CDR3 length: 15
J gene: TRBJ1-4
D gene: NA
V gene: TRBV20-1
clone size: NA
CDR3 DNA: TGCAGTGCTAGAGATCAAAGGGACGGTGGGGAAAAACTGTTTTTT
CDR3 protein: CSARDQRDGGEKLFF

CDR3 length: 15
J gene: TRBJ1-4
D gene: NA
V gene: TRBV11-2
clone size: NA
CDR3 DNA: TGTGCCAGCAGCTTCGAGGGGCGAACTAATGAAAAACTGTTTTTT
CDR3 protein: CASSFEGRTNEKLFF

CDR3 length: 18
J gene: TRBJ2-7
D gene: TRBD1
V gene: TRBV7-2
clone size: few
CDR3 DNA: TGTGCCAGCAGTCGCGGACAGGGGGCTGTAGCGGGGTCCTACGAGCAGTACTTC
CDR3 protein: CASSRGQGAVAGSYEQYF

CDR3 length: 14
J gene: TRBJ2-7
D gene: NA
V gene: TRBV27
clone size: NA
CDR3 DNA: TGTGCCAGCAGTCCCGGGTCCAGAGGAGGTCCTTTATACTTC
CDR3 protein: CASSPGSRGGPLYF

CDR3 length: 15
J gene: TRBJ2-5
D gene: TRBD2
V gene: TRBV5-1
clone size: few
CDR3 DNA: TGCGCCAGCAGCCAGGAGGGTCTAGCGGGAGAGACCCAGTACTTC
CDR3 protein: CASSQEGLAGETQYF

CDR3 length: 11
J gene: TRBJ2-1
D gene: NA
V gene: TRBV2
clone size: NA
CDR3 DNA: TGTGCCAGCAGATACCACAATGAGCAGTTCTTC
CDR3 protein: CASRYHNEQFF

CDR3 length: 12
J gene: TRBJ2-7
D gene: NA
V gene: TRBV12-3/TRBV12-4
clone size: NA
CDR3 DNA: TGTGCCAGCAGCCGTACAGGGAACGAGCAGTACTTC
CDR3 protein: CASSRTGNEQYF

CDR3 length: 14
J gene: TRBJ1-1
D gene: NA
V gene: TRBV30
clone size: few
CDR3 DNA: TGTGCCTGGAAATCGGGGCTGGTTAACACTGAAGCTTTCTTT
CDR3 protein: CAWKSGLVNTEAFF

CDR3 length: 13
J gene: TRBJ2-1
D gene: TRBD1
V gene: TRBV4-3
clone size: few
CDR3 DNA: TGCGCCAGCAGCCAGGGACAGTGGAATGAGCAGTTCTTC
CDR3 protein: CASSQGQWNEQFF

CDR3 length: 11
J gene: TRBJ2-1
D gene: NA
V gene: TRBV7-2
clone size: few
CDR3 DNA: TGTGCCAGCAGTCGGGGGCCTGAGCAGTTCTTC
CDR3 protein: CASSRGPEQFF

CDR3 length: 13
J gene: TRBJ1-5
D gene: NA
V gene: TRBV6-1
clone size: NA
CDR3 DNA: TGTGCCAGCACCTTGATTCAATATCAGCCCCAGCATTTT
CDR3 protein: CASTLIQYQPQHF

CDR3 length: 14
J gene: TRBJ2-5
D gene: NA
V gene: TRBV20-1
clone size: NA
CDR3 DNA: TGCAGTGCTAGCCTGGGGAGCCTGGGAGAGACCCAGTACTTC
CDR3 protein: CSASLGSLGETQYF

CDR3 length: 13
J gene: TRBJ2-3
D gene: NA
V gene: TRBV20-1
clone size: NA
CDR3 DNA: TGCAGTGCTAGGCCCAGCGGGCAGCCTACGCAGTATTTT
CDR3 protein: CSARPSGQPTQYF

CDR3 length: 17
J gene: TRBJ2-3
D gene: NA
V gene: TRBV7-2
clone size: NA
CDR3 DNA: TGTGCCAGCAGCTTAAATCTTTGGGCTAGCGGCACAGATACGCAGTATTTT
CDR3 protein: CASSLNLWASGTDTQYF

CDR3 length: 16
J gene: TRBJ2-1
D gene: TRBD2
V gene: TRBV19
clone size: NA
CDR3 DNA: TGTGCCAGTAGCTATCCCGGGGCTAGCGGTGACAATGAGCAGTTCTTC
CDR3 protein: CASSYPGASGDNEQFF